These T cell receptor beta chains were read from a single sample in a study of CD8+ T cells in alopecia areata. Assay: immunoSEQ multiplex PCR; the TCRdb copy retains only in-frame clones and omits some. The table has 90,000 to 100,000 clones, roughly two fifths seen once. Material for sequencing was CD4+ T cells sorted from blood. These receptor sequences come from a human donor with alopecia areata. The CDR3 runs from the conserved cysteine through the conserved F or W. The D gene is left open where the match is weak. Clone size, where shown, is once, few, many, or a class for clones that have expanded.

cdr3_aa	cdr3_nt	d_call	clone_size	v_call	j_call
CASSQVGRRVYEQYF	TGCGCCAGCAGCCAAGTGGGTCGGAGGGTCTACGAGCAGTACTTC	.	.	TRBV4-1	TRBJ2-7
CASDRPLSTDTQYF	TGTGCCAGTGACCGTCCTTTGAGCACAGATACGCAGTATTTT	.	.	TRBV2	TRBJ2-3
CAIRRAGQGLLHEQYF	TGTGCCATCAGACGGGCGGGACAGGGGCTCCTCCACGAGCAGTACTTC	TRBD1	few	TRBV10-3	TRBJ2-7
CASSLATGARDF	TGTGCCAGCAGCTTAGCGACAGGGGCGAGGGACTTC	TRBD1	many	TRBV7-2	TRBJ2-7
CASSHVDRAGNEQYF	TGTGCCAGCAGCCATGTGGACAGGGCTGGGAACGAGCAGTACTTC	TRBD1	medium-sized	TRBV14	TRBJ2-7
CASSLVPRTTGSPLHF	TGTGCCAGCAGCTTAGTACCTCGGACAACGGGATCACCCCTCCACTTT	.	.	TRBV7-8	TRBJ1-6
CASSQDLHQGITEAFF	TGCGCCAGCAGCCAGGATCTGCACCAGGGTATCACTGAAGCTTTCTTT	.	.	TRBV4-3	TRBJ1-1
CSVSLGQGGDEKLFF	TGCAGCGTTTCCCTGGGACAGGGAGGGGATGAAAAACTGTTTTTT	TRBD1	.	TRBV29-1	TRBJ1-4
CSVGNWGTNTGELFF	TGCAGCGTTGGTAACTGGGGCACCAACACCGGGGAGCTGTTTTTT	.	.	TRBV29-1	TRBJ2-2
CASSPTGREPGELFF	TGCGCCAGCAGTCCGACAGGACGGGAACCCGGGGAGCTGTTTTTT	.	.	TRBV23-1	TRBJ2-2
CASSLLGDPYNEQFF	TGTGCCAGCAGCTTGCTCGGCGATCCCTACAATGAGCAGTTCTTC	.	.	TRBV5-4	TRBJ2-1
CAWSPGDGYTF	TGTGCCTGGAGTCCAGGGGACGGCTACACCTTC	.	.	TRBV30	TRBJ1-2
CSVEDLWNGELFF	TGCAGCGTTGAAGATCTGTGGAACGGGGAGCTGTTTTTT	.	few	TRBV29-1	TRBJ2-2
CASTPTTGFTEAFF	TGTGCCAGCACCCCGACCACAGGGTTCACTGAAGCTTTCTTT	.	.	TRBV27	TRBJ1-1
CASSLTTGGPNEKLFF	TGTGCCAGCAGCTTAACAACAGGGGGCCCTAATGAAAAACTGTTTTTT	TRBD1	.	TRBV7-2	TRBJ1-4
CASTTTSGPQETQYF	TGCGCCAGCACTACGACTAGCGGACCTCAAGAGACCCAGTACTTC	TRBD2	.	TRBV5-1	TRBJ2-5
CASSFIGSTDTQYF	TGTGCCAGCAGCTTCATCGGAAGCACAGATACGCAGTATTTT	.	.	TRBV7-2	TRBJ2-3
CASSVTGTSLKDTQYF	TGTGCCAGCAGCGTAACCGGGACTAGCCTTAAAGATACGCAGTATTTT	TRBD2	.	TRBV7-2	TRBJ2-3
CASSPWPEMNTEAFF	TGTGCCAGCTCACCATGGCCGGAAATGAACACTGAAGCTTTCTTT	.	few	TRBV18	TRBJ1-1
CSVEDRRGVAKNIQYF	TGCAGCGTTGAAGATAGAAGGGGGGTTGCCAAAAACATTCAGTACTTC	.	.	TRBV29-1	TRBJ2-4
CATGFSYEQYF	TGTGCCACCGGGTTCTCCTACGAGCAGTACTTC	.	few	TRBV7-9	TRBJ2-7
CSVETLLTHEQYF	TGCAGCGTTGAAACCCTTTTGACACACGAGCAGTACTTC	.	.	TRBV29-1	TRBJ2-7
CSVRYRTGGQYF	TGCAGCGTTAGGTACCGGACAGGGGGTCAGTACTTC	TRBD1	.	TRBV29-1	TRBJ2-7
CASSFRGQGLYNEQFF	TGCGCCAGCAGCTTTCGAGGACAGGGGCTCTACAATGAGCAGTTCTTC	TRBD1	.	TRBV5-1	TRBJ2-1